The 11 T cell receptor beta chains in this list originate from one sample, sequenced in a study of T cells in women clearing cervical HPV infection. The protocol was immunoSEQ multiplex PCR, while the TCRdb copy is restricted to in-frame clones and leaves out a portion. The sample includes some 31,000 clones. Sequences were obtained from blood buffy coat. The receptor set was obtained from a woman between 18 and 70 years old with a cervical HPV16 infection that either progressed to CIN3+ or cleared (not recorded which).

As concerns this clone: The read halts 3 residues ahead of the CDR3 end, with the missing end drawn from the germline J gene. The chain joins TRBV18 to TRBJ1-2; 7 nucleotides align to TRBD1. The V gene's germline CDR1 is KGHSH and CDR2 LQKENI. The CDR3 spans 13 residues. Incomplete CDR3 DNA: TGTGCCAGCTCGTATGGGACAGCCTACGAC. This codes for CASSYGTAYD. The CDR3 reads in full as CASSYGTAYDYTF. Variable domain in full (rest from reference TRBV18 and TRBJ1-2): NAGVMQNPRHLVRRRGQEARLRCSPMKGHSHVYWYRQLPEEGLKFMVYLQKENIIDESGMPKERFSAEFPKEGPSILRIQQVVRGDSAAYFCASSYGTAYDYTFGSGTRLTVV.

Turning to this clone: The CDR3 goes on 3 residues after the read ends, and that part is filled in from the germline J gene. The V call is TRBV18, the J call TRBJ1-4; possible D gene TRBD1, 5 bases. The CDR3 is made up of 14 amino acids. Germline CDR1 and CDR2: KGHSH and LQKENI. The V end was cut by 6 bases, the J end by 8 bases, with 16 bases between. CDR3 bases read: TGTGCCAGCTCTCCGTACACAGGTGCGGAAAAA. Amino acids: CASSPYTGAEK. The complete CDR3 sequence is CASSPYTGAEKLFF.

With respect to this clone: The read terminates 3 residues before the CDR3 end, so the remaining end is supplied by the germline J gene. The rearrangement joins TRBV19 to TRBJ2-1; D gene uncertain. This CDR3 region has 13 residues. Germline V gene sequence: CDR1 LNHDA, CDR2 SQIVND (reference sequence). The V end lost 0 bases, the J end lost 9 bases, and 9 bases lay between the germline ends. CDR3 sequence: CASSIDPRAEQFF. The sequenced part of the CDR3 DNA is TGTGCCAGTAGTATAGATCCCCGCGCTGAG.

Comment on this clone: The read gets to within 3 residues of the CDR3 end, and the germline J gene fills in the rest. The V gene is TRBV18, the J gene TRBJ2-4; no clear D gene. Germline V gene lookup returns CDR1 KGHSH and CDR2 LQKENI. The CDR3 covers 12 residues. The covered CDR3 bases are TGTGCCAGCTCAACAACTAACTATGGT. This translates into CASSTTNYG. The whole CDR3 reads CASSTTNYGQYF.

As to this clone: Sequencing ends 3 residues short of the CDR3 end; the germline J gene provides the rest. The rearrangement joins TRBV30 to TRBJ2-3; 12 bases are shared with TRBD2. The CDR3 totals 17 residues. The V and J ends lost 3 bases and 2 bases, in that order; junction bases with no gene match: 9. CDR1 and CDR2 (germline): GTSNPN, SVGIG (reference sequence). CDR3 residues: CAWRASGGGSSTDTQYF. The part of the CDR3 DNA that was read is TGTGCCTGGAGGGCTAGCGGGGGGGGATCCTCCACAGATACG.

To note about this clone: The read terminates 3 residues ahead of where the CDR3 ends, so the germline J gene completes it. This chain links TRBV7-7 with TRBJ2-3; 9 positions agree with TRBD2. Germline V CDR1 and CDR2: SSHAT, FNYEAQ (reference sequence). The CDR3 runs 15 residues. The J segment lost 2 bases and the V segment lost 5 bases, leaving 5 bases of the junction unmatched. CDR3 residues: CASSRGGGDTDTQYF. The CDR3 DNA, read in part, is TGTGCCAGCAGCCGCGGGGGGGGAGACACAGATACG.

Partial CDR3 DNA: TGTGCCAGCAGTCGGGACTTTCAATCGTACGAG. Protein product: CASSRDFQSYE. The full CDR3 is CASSRDFQSYEQYF. V usage is TRBV7-2 and J usage is TRBJ2-7; the D gene is possibly TRBD2 (6 bases). The CDR3 extends 3 residues past the end of the read, so its final part is completed from the germline J gene. The V end lost 6 bases, the J end lost 4 bases, and 16 bases lay between the germline ends. CDR3 size: 14 residues. Germline V gene lookup returns CDR1 SGHTA and CDR2 FQGNSA.

As regards this clone: Read coverage stops 3 residues before the CDR3 terminus; the germline J gene supplies the remainder. The rearrangement uses TRBV20-1 and TRBJ2-1; 10 bases are a match to TRBD2. Germline CDR1 reads DFQATT; CDR2 reads SNEGSKA (reference sequence). This CDR3 region has 14 residues. The J segment lost 5 bases and the V segment lost 6 bases, leaving 7 bases of the junction unmatched. CDR3 region: CSAPAGGANNEQFF. CDR3 DNA, as far as it was read: TGCAGTGCACCAGCGGGAGGGGCTAACAATGAG.

The CDR3 protein is CASSPQGSGYQETQYF. The part of the CDR3 DNA that was read is TGTGCCAGCAGCCCCCAAGGGAGCGGGTACCAAGAGACC. The chain uses TRBV7-3 and TRBJ2-5, with D tentatively TRBD2 (6 bases). Read sequence stops 3 residues before the CDR3 end, and the germline J gene provides the missing end. The CDR3 covers 16 residues. The germline V and J ends were trimmed by 5 bases and 0 bases, with 16 bases remaining between them. Germline-derived CDR1 and CDR2 are SGHTA and FQGTGA.

Concerning this clone itself: The read stops 3 residues short of the end of the CDR3; the missing end is completed from the germline J gene. This rearrangement joins TRBV2 to TRBJ2-4, with 12 bases that match TRBD2. This CDR3 spans 15 amino acids. Germline assignment: CDR1 SNHLY and CDR2 FYNNEI. The CDR3 sequence is CASRPSASGGGPQYF. The sequenced part of the CDR3 DNA is TGTGCCAGCAGGCCCTCGGCTAGCGGGGGGGGCCCT. Filled out from reference TRBV2 and TRBJ2-4, the complete variable domain reads EPEVTQTPSHQVTQMGQEVILRCVPISNHLYFYWYRQILGQKVEFLVSFYNNEISEKSEIFDDQFSVERPDGSNFTLKIRSTKLEDSAMYFCASRPSASGGGPQYFGAGTRLSVL.

As regards this clone: The read halts 3 residues ahead of the CDR3 end, with the missing end drawn from the germline J gene. The chain carries TRBV20-1 and TRBJ2-7, with 10 bases fitting TRBD2. This CDR3 is built from 16 residues. Unmatched junction bases numbered 5, after V lost 0 bases and J lost 0 bases. The germline CDR1 and CDR2 sequences are DFQATT and SNEGSKA (reference sequence). The CDR3: CSAREALAGFSYEQYF. CDR3 DNA (partial): TGCAGTGCTAGAGAAGCACTAGCGGGATTCTCCTACGAG.